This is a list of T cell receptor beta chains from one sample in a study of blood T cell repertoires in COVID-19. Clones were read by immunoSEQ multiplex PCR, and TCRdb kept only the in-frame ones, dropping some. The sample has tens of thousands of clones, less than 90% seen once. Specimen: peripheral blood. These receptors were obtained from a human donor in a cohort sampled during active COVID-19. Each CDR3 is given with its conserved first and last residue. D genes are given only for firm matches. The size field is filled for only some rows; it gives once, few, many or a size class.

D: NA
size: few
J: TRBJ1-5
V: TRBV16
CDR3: CASSTNEGPGNQPQHF
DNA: TGTGCCAGCAGCACGAACGAGGGTCCGGGCAATCAGCCCCAGCATTTT

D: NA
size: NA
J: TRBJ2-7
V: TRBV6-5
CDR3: CASTMGRGQQYF
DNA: TGTGCCAGCACCATGGGGCGGGGCCAGCAGTACTTC

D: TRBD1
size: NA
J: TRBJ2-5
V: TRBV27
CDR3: CASSALGTGSETQYF
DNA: TGTGCCAGCAGTGCTTTGGGGACAGGGTCGGAGACCCAGTACTTC

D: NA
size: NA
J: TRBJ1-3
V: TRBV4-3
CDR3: CASSQDSSGNTIYF
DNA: TGCGCCAGCAGCCAAGATTCATCCGGAAACACCATATATTTT

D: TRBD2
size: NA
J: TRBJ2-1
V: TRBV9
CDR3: CASSVASGVGNEQFF
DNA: TGTGCCAGCAGCGTAGCTAGCGGGGTCGGCAATGAGCAGTTCTTC

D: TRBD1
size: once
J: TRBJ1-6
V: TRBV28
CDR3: CASSERGQGSSPLHF
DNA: TGTGCCAGCAGTGAAAGGGGACAGGGGAGCTCACCCCTCCACTTT

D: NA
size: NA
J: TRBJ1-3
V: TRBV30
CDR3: CAWSLLGLNSGNTIYF
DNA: TGTGCCTGGAGTCTCCTGGGACTTAACTCTGGAAACACCATATATTTT

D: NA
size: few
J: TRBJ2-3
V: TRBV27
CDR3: CASSPGAATSTDTQYF
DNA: TGTGCCAGCAGTCCGGGAGCAGCGACTAGCACAGATACGCAGTATTTT

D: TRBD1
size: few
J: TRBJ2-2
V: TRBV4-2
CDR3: CASSNRDRGSTGELFF
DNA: TGTGCCAGCAGCAACCGGGACAGGGGGTCCACCGGGGAGCTGTTTTTT

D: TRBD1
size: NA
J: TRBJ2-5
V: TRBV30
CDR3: CAWSVGLRDRAYF
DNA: TGTGCCTGGAGTGTAGGTTTGAGGGACAGAGCATACTTC

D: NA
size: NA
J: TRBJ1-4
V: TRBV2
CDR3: CASNLEGGEKLFF
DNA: TGTGCCAGCAACTTGGAAGGGGGTGAAAAACTGTTTTTT

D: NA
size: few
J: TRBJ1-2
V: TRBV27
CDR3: CASSSFTEAFNYGYTF
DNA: TGTGCCAGCAGCTCATTCACAGAAGCCTTTAACTATGGCTACACCTTC

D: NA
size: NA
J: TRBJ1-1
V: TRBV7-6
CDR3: CASSLETTNTEAFF
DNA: TGTGCCAGCAGCTTAGAAACAACGAACACTGAAGCTTTCTTT

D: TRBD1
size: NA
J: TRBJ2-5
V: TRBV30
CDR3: CAWRSGTGRETQYF
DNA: TGTGCCTGGAGGTCCGGGACAGGGCGAGAGACCCAGTACTTC

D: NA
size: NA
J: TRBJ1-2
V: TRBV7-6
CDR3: CASSADTGLTNYGYTF
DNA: TGTGCCAGCAGCGCCGATACAGGATTGACTAACTATGGCTACACCTTC

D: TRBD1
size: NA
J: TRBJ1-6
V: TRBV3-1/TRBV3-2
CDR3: CASSQWGQKNSPLHF
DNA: TGTGCCAGCAGCCAGTGGGGACAGAAAAATTCACCCCTCCACTTT

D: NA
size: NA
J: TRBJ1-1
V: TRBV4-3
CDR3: CASSQAVGDIMNTEAFF
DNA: TGCGCCAGCAGCCAAGCGGTGGGAGATATCATGAACACTGAAGCTTTCTTT

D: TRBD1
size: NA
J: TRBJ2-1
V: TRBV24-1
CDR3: CATSDPGGGSYNEQFF
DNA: TGTGCCACCAGTGACCCAGGGGGCGGCTCGTACAATGAGCAGTTCTTC

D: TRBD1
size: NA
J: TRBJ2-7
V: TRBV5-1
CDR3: CASSFGDRGYEQYF
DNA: TGCGCCAGCAGCTTCGGGGACAGGGGATACGAGCAGTACTTC

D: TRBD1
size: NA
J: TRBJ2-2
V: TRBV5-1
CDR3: CASSGTGGTGELFF
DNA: TGCGCCAGCAGCGGGACAGGGGGCACCGGGGAGCTGTTTTTT

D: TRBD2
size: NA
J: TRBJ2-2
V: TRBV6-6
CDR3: CASSQLGGSSGGELFF
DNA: TGTGCCAGCAGTCAACTAGGCGGGAGTTCCGGCGGGGAGCTGTTTTTT

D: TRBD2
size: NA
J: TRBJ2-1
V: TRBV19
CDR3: CASSIQRGYNEQFF
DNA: TGTGCCAGTAGTATTCAGCGGGGTTACAATGAGCAGTTCTTC

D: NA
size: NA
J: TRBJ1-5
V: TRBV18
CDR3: CASSPSGGATQPQHF
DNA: TGTGCCAGCTCACCGTCTGGGGGCGCGACTCAGCCCCAGCATTTT

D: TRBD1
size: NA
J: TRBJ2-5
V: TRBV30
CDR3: CAWSVTGATQYF
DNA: TGTGCCTGGAGTGTTACAGGGGCGACCCAGTACTTC

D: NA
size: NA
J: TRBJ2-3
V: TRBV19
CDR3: CASRRRPTDTQYF
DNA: TGTGCCAGCCGACGGAGACCCACAGATACGCAGTATTTT

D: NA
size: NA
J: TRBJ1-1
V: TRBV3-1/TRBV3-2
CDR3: CASSKKTGGLGTEAFF
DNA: TGTGCCAGCAGCAAAAAGACTGGGGGGTTGGGCACTGAAGCTTTCTTT

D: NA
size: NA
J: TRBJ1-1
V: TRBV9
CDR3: CASSVSVQGMNTEAFF
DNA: TGTGCCAGCAGCGTATCAGTTCAGGGCATGAACACTGAAGCTTTCTTT

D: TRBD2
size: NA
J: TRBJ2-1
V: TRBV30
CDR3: CAWSRGGGMDEQFF
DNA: TGTGCCTGGAGCCGCGGGGGAGGGATGGATGAGCAGTTCTTC

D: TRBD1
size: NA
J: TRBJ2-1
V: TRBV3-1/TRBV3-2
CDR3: CASSQAGDRVGGQFF
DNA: TGTGCCAGCAGCCAAGCGGGGGACAGGGTTGGAGGGCAGTTCTTC

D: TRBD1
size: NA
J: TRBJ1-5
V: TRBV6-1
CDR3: CASSGGTGRSNQPQHF
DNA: TGTGCCAGCAGTGGTGGGACAGGGCGGTCCAATCAGCCCCAGCATTTT

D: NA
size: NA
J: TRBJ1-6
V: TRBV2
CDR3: CASREGGGSPLHF
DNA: TGTGCCAGCAGGGAGGGCGGAGGGTCACCCCTCCACTTT

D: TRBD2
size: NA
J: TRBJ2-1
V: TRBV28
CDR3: CATVSGGARSDEQFF
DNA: TGTGCCACCGTATCCGGGGGGGCGAGGAGCGATGAGCAGTTCTTC

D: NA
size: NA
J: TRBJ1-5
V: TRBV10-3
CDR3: CATRLGAENNQPQHF
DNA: TGTGCCACCCGACTCGGCGCGGAGAACAATCAGCCCCAGCATTTT

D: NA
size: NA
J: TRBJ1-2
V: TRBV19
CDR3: CASTNGGVPRYGYTF
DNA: TGTGCCAGTACCAACGGAGGGGTCCCCCGCTATGGCTACACCTTC

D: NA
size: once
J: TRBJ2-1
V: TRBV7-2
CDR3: CASSLSSSAYNEQFF
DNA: TGTGCCAGCAGCTTAAGTAGTAGCGCCTACAATGAGCAGTTCTTC

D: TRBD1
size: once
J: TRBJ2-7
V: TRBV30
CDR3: CAWSRGTGGYEQYF
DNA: TGTGCCTGGAGTCGAGGGACAGGGGGCTACGAGCAGTACTTC

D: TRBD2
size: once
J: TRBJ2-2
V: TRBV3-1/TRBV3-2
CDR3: CASSRGGTGELFF
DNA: TGTGCCAGCAGCCGGGGGGGGACCGGGGAGCTGTTTTTT

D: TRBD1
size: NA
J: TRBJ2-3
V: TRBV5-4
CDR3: CASSLGGVTDTQYF
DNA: TGTGCCAGCAGCTTAGGGGGCGTGACAGATACGCAGTATTTT

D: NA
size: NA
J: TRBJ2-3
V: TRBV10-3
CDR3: CAVSELTDTQYF
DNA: TGTGCCGTTTCGGAGTTGACAGATACGCAGTATTTT

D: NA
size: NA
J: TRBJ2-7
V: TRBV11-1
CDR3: CASSLGLTYEQYF
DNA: TGTGCCAGCAGCTTAGGACTGACTTACGAGCAGTACTTC

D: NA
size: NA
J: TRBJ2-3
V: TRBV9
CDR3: CASKGLFADTQYF
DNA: TGTGCCAGCAAGGGGTTATTCGCAGATACGCAGTATTTT

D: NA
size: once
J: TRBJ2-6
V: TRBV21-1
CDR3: CASSLASRGGLAVSSGANVLTF
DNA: TGTGCCAGCAGCTTAGCCAGCCGGGGGGGACTAGCGGTAAGCTCTGGGGCCAACGTCCTGACTTTC

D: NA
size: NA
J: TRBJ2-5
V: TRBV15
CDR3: CATRGRAGWGETQYF
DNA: TGTGCCACCAGGGGCCGGGCGGGATGGGGAGAGACCCAGTACTTC

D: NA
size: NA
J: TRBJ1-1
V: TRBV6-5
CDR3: CASSYSDRPGTEAFF
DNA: TGTGCCAGCAGTTACTCCGACCGGCCGGGCACTGAAGCTTTCTTT

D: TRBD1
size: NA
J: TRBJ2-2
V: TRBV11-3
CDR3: CASNLDRAPGELFF
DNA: TGTGCCAGCAATCTTGACAGGGCCCCCGGGGAGCTGTTTTTT

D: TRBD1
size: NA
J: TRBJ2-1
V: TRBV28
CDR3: CASSRPGTGENEQFF
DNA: TGTGCCAGCAGTCGTCCCGGGACAGGGGAAAATGAGCAGTTCTTC

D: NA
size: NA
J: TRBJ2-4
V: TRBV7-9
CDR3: CASSLEGRADIQYF
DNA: TGTGCCAGCAGCTTAGAGGGAAGAGCGGACATTCAGTACTTC

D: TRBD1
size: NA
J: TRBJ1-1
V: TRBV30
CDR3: CAWTMNRGTEAFF
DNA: TGTGCCTGGACCATGAACAGGGGCACTGAAGCTTTCTTT